This is a list of T cell receptor beta chains from one sample in a study of shared clonotypes between healthy human individuals. The method was immunoSEQ multiplex PCR; TCRdb's version includes in-frame clones alone and lacks a portion of them. This sample carries some 2,100,000 clones, approximately 96% of them seen once, and the ten largest clones take 0.1% to 0.15%. The specimen was naive CD4+ T cells sorted from blood. Receptors were obtained from a young man in good health. CDR3s include the opening cysteine and the closing phenylalanine or tryptophan. The D gene is left open where the match is weak. Size is stated for part of the rows, as once, few or many counts, or as a class when the clone is expanded.

v_call: TRBV6-1; j_call: TRBJ1-2; d_call: .; clone_size: .; cdr3_nt: TGTGCCAGCAGTGAGGACAGCCCCTATGGCTACACCTTC; cdr3_aa: CASSEDSPYGYTF
v_call: TRBV11-2; j_call: TRBJ2-3; d_call: .; clone_size: .; cdr3_nt: TGTGCCAGCAGCTTAATGACAGATACGCAGTATTTT; cdr3_aa: CASSLMTDTQYF
v_call: TRBV4-1; j_call: TRBJ1-1; d_call: .; clone_size: .; cdr3_nt: TGCGCCAGCAGCCCAGGAGGACAATTCCTAAGCACTGAAGCTTTCTTT; cdr3_aa: CASSPGGQFLSTEAFF
v_call: TRBV5-4; j_call: TRBJ2-3; d_call: TRBD2; clone_size: .; cdr3_nt: TGTGCCAGCAGCTCAGCGGGGGCCATCTCAGATACGCAGTATTTT; cdr3_aa: CASSSAGAISDTQYF
v_call: TRBV7-9; j_call: TRBJ2-5; d_call: .; clone_size: .; cdr3_nt: TGTGCCAGCAGCTTAGGTTCGGGGTCTGCGGGCGGTAGGTCCCAGTACTTC; cdr3_aa: CASSLGSGSAGGRSQYF
v_call: TRBV30; j_call: TRBJ2-1; d_call: TRBD2; clone_size: .; cdr3_nt: TGTGCCTGGAGTGACCCCAGACTAGCGGGAGTAGGTGAGCAGTTCTTC; cdr3_aa: CAWSDPRLAGVGEQFF
v_call: TRBV4-1; j_call: TRBJ1-2; d_call: .; clone_size: once; cdr3_nt: TGCGCCAGCAGCTACGAGACGGAATCCTATGGCTACACCTTC; cdr3_aa: CASSYETESYGYTF
v_call: TRBV7-2; j_call: TRBJ2-4; d_call: .; clone_size: .; cdr3_nt: TGTGCCAGCAGCTTAGGGGGGGCCTTGGGCATTCAGTACTTC; cdr3_aa: CASSLGGALGIQYF
v_call: TRBV5-1; j_call: TRBJ2-7; d_call: TRBD1; clone_size: .; cdr3_nt: TGCGCCAGCAGCCCGCGGACAGGGACCTACGAGCAGTACTTC; cdr3_aa: CASSPRTGTYEQYF
v_call: TRBV7-8; j_call: TRBJ1-1; d_call: .; clone_size: .; cdr3_nt: TGTGCCAGCAGCTTAGAATATTACACTGAAGCTTTCTTT; cdr3_aa: CASSLEYYTEAFF
v_call: TRBV19; j_call: TRBJ1-3; d_call: .; clone_size: .; cdr3_nt: TGTGCCAGTATGGGAAACCACGGCTCTGGAAACACCATATATTTT; cdr3_aa: CASMGNHGSGNTIYF
v_call: TRBV5-1; j_call: TRBJ2-3; d_call: TRBD2; clone_size: .; cdr3_nt: TGCGCCAGCAGCTTCGGCGGGAGCCCCACAGATACGCAGTATTTT; cdr3_aa: CASSFGGSPTDTQYF
v_call: TRBV2; j_call: TRBJ2-1; d_call: TRBD2; clone_size: .; cdr3_nt: TGTGCCAGCAGTGGGCTAGCGGCCGGTGAGCAGTTCTTC; cdr3_aa: CASSGLAAGEQFF
v_call: TRBV6-5; j_call: TRBJ1-5; d_call: TRBD1; clone_size: .; cdr3_nt: TGTGCCAGCAGTCGAGGAGACAGGGGGAATCAGCCCCAGCATTTT; cdr3_aa: CASSRGDRGNQPQHF
v_call: TRBV18; j_call: TRBJ2-7; d_call: .; clone_size: .; cdr3_nt: TGTGCCAGCTCTCCGGCCCCCAACTACGAGCAGTACTTC; cdr3_aa: CASSPAPNYEQYF
v_call: TRBV6-1; j_call: TRBJ1-5; d_call: .; clone_size: .; cdr3_nt: TGTGCCACCGAAGAGCTAAGGGGTCAGCCCCAGCATTTT; cdr3_aa: CATEELRGQPQHF
v_call: TRBV6-6; j_call: TRBJ2-5; d_call: .; clone_size: once; cdr3_nt: TGTGCCAGCAGTTATATTTCTGAAGAGACCCAGTACTTC; cdr3_aa: CASSYISEETQYF
v_call: TRBV28; j_call: TRBJ1-2; d_call: .; clone_size: few; cdr3_nt: TGTGCCAGCACCTCCGAGGGGGGCGGCTACACCTTC; cdr3_aa: CASTSEGGGYTF
v_call: TRBV9; j_call: TRBJ2-1; d_call: .; clone_size: .; cdr3_nt: TGTGCCAGCAGCGTAGAAAGAAGGGCAGGGAGCTCCTACAATGAGCAGTTCTTC; cdr3_aa: CASSVERRAGSSYNEQFF
v_call: TRBV5-1; j_call: TRBJ2-1; d_call: .; clone_size: .; cdr3_nt: TGCGCCAGCAGCTTGGGGTCAGATCGCTCCTACAATGAGCAGTTCTTC; cdr3_aa: CASSLGSDRSYNEQFF
v_call: TRBV6-4; j_call: TRBJ2-7; d_call: .; clone_size: .; cdr3_nt: TGTGCCAGCAGCGACGGGTACACCTTCGAGCAGTACTTC; cdr3_aa: CASSDGYTFEQYF
v_call: TRBV10-3; j_call: TRBJ2-7; d_call: .; clone_size: .; cdr3_nt: TGTGCCATCAGTGTGGACTCCACCTCCTACGAGCAGTACTTC; cdr3_aa: CAISVDSTSYEQYF
v_call: TRBV9; j_call: TRBJ2-1; d_call: TRBD2; clone_size: .; cdr3_nt: TGTGCCAGCAGCGTACGGGAGGGCACCTACAATGAGCAGTTCTTC; cdr3_aa: CASSVREGTYNEQFF
v_call: TRBV5-1; j_call: TRBJ1-5; d_call: .; clone_size: .; cdr3_nt: TGCGCCAGCAGCCCCGGACCGGATCAGCCCCAGCATTTT; cdr3_aa: CASSPGPDQPQHF
v_call: TRBV28; j_call: TRBJ2-1; d_call: TRBD1; clone_size: once; cdr3_nt: TGTGCCAGCAGTTCCCCTCAGGGGGCCGTAGGCACTGAGCAGTTCTTC; cdr3_aa: CASSSPQGAVGTEQFF
v_call: TRBV6-1; j_call: TRBJ1-5; d_call: TRBD1; clone_size: .; cdr3_nt: TGTGCCAGCAGTGGGGGACAGGGGAATTTCGGGAATCAGCCCCAGCATTTT; cdr3_aa: CASSGGQGNFGNQPQHF
v_call: TRBV14; j_call: TRBJ1-4; d_call: TRBD1; clone_size: .; cdr3_nt: TGTGCCAGCAGCCCCGGACAGGGGCGGGGTGAAAAACTGTTTTTT; cdr3_aa: CASSPGQGRGEKLFF
v_call: TRBV5-1; j_call: TRBJ2-1; d_call: TRBD2; clone_size: .; cdr3_nt: TGCGCCAGCAGCTTGGTTAGCGGGAGTCACAATGAGCAGTTCTTC; cdr3_aa: CASSLVSGSHNEQFF
v_call: TRBV21-1; j_call: TRBJ2-7; d_call: .; clone_size: .; cdr3_nt: TGTGCCAGCAGCAAACCGGCTTACGAGCAGTACTTC; cdr3_aa: CASSKPAYEQYF
v_call: TRBV4-1; j_call: TRBJ2-3; d_call: TRBD2; clone_size: .; cdr3_nt: TGCGCCAGCAGCCATGAGACTAGCGGGGGGAGCACAGATACGCAGTATTTT; cdr3_aa: CASSHETSGGSTDTQYF
v_call: TRBV6-5; j_call: TRBJ1-5; d_call: TRBD1; clone_size: once; cdr3_nt: TGTGCCAGCACCGTGTCACAGGGGTCTCAGCCCCAGCATTTT; cdr3_aa: CASTVSQGSQPQHF
v_call: TRBV5-4; j_call: TRBJ1-2; d_call: TRBD1; clone_size: once; cdr3_nt: TGTGCCAGCAGCCCCAGGGGACAGGGGACCTATGGCTACACCTTC; cdr3_aa: CASSPRGQGTYGYTF